These 18 T cell receptor beta chains share one sample of origin, sequenced in a study of shared clonotypes between healthy human individuals. The method was immunoSEQ multiplex PCR; TCRdb's version includes in-frame clones alone and lacks a portion of them. The table has 500,000 to 650,000 clones, around 78% seen once. What was sequenced was PBMCs. The receptors come from a woman between 35 and 50 years old in good health. Some clones in this sample may be carry-over from other donors' samples.

V gene TRBV30 combines with J gene TRBJ1-1, with no clear D. The length of the CDR3 is 12 residues. Germline V gives CDR1 GTSNPN, CDR2 SVGIG (reference sequence). V shed 2 bases and J shed 5 bases, with 9 bases lying between them. The CDR3 region is CAWSNQRTEAFF. The CDR3 nucleotides are TGTGCCTGGAGTAATCAGCGGACTGAAGCTTTCTTT.

Points on this clone: Relative to the germline gene, one junction end is altered; a read error may explain this. This rearrangement joins TRBV9 to TRBJ1-3, with TRBD1 matching over 10 bases. The CDR3 consists of 15 residues. The germline CDR1 and CDR2 sequences are SGDLS and YYNGEE. As DNA, the CDR3 is TGTGCCAGCAGTAAGACAGGGGGCAATGGAGACACCATATATTTT. As protein: CASSKTGGNGDTIYF.

V and J are TRBV11-1 and TRBJ2-7; the match to TRBD2 covers 7 bases. V trimming: 1 base; J trimming: 6 bases; junction bases outside the gene matches: 9. Per the germline V gene, CDR1 is SGHAT and CDR2 is FQDESV (reference sequence). The CDR3 runs to 15 residues. In nucleotides, the CDR3 is TGTGCCAGCAGCTTAGAAGAGCGGGATGCCCCCGAGCAGTACTTC. This codes for CASSLEERDAPEQYF.

V and J are TRBV27 and TRBJ2-3, with unresolved D. Per germline, CDR1 MNHEY and CDR2 SMNVEV (reference sequence). This CDR3 comprises 13 residues. Between the trimmed V and J ends, which lost 0 bases and 6 bases, there was a span of 7 bases. The CDR3, as DNA: TGTGCCAGCAGTTTATCTGGATTGGATACGCAGTATTTT. Its translation is CASSLSGLDTQYF.

The chain carries TRBV30 and TRBJ1-4; maybe TRBD1 (5 bases). Germline V CDR1 and CDR2: GTSNPN, SVGIG (reference sequence). The CDR3 totals 14 residues. Trimming stripped 0 bases from V and 6 bases from J, with 11 bases between. CDR3 nucleotide sequence: TGTGCCTGGAGTGTATACGGGGGTTATGAAAAACTGTTTTTT. It specifies CAWSVYGGYEKLFF.

As regards this clone: A much larger clone lies a single base off, so this may be a read error. V and J are TRBV28 and TRBJ1-1, with 9 nucleotides matching TRBD1. The germline gives CDR1 MDHEN, CDR2 SYDVKM. V lost 3 bases to trimming and J lost 7 bases; unmatched junction nucleotides: 12. This CDR3 contains 16 residues. This chain's CDR3 is CASSFQGQGGRVEAFF. CDR3 DNA sequence: TGTGCCAGCAGTTTTCAGGGACAGGGAGGACGGGTTGAAGCTTTCTTT.

The chain carries TRBV19 and TRBJ2-7; no clear D gene. Germline-derived CDR1 and CDR2 are LNHDA and SQIVND (reference sequence). CDR3 size: 13 residues. Trimming cost V 6 bases and J 0 bases, with 9 bases left between them. The chain's CDR3 is CASRQQSSYEQYF. In DNA form, the CDR3 reads TGTGCCAGTAGACAGCAGTCCTCCTACGAGCAGTACTTC.

V is TRBV7-9 and J is TRBJ1-2; weak D call: TRBD1 (5 bases). V gave up 8 bases and J gave up 0 bases, with 16 bases separating them. This CDR3 spans 15 amino acids. Germline assignment: CDR1 SEHNR and CDR2 FQNEAQ (reference sequence). CDR3 in amino acids: CASGDRRGANYGYTF. CDR3 bases: TGTGCCAGCGGAGACAGACGGGGGGCTAACTATGGCTACACCTTC.

This clone was found a few times. The V and J genes are TRBV19 and TRBJ2-3; a possible D gene is TRBD2 (6 bases). CDR1 is LNHDA, CDR2 SQIVND, per germline (reference sequence). This CDR3 spans 13 amino acids. Trimming pared 3 bases from V and 5 bases from J, leaving 9 bases between. The chain's CDR3 is CASSMWGEDTQYF. The CDR3 bases are TGTGCCAGTAGTATGTGGGGGGAAGATACGCAGTATTTT.

The CDR3 sequence: CASKRNRGNEKLFF. As DNA, the CDR3 is TGTGCCAGCAAAAGGAACAGGGGAAATGAAAAACTGTTTTTT. V gene TRBV6-1 combines with J gene TRBJ1-4, with 7 bases lining up with TRBD1. The length of the CDR3 is 14 residues. Trimming took 7 bases from V and 5 from J; bases not matched to a gene: 7. Germline CDR1 MNHNS, CDR2 SASEGT.

The chain has TRBV2 and TRBJ2-3; perhaps TRBD1 as D (6 bases). Between the trimmed V and J ends, which lost 7 bases and 5 bases, there was a span of 10 bases. CDR3 size: 12 residues. Per germline, CDR1 SNHLY and CDR2 FYNNEI. CDR3: CASTEGGDTQYF. The CDR3 DNA is TGTGCCAGCACCGAAGGGGGAGATACGCAGTATTTT.

The chain is built from TRBV10-3 and TRBJ2-2; D possibly uses TRBD1 or TRBD2 (5 bases each). V was clipped by 2 bases and J by 7 bases, with 8 bases between them. The CDR3 totals 13 residues. Germline CDR1 is ENHRY and CDR2 is SYGVKD. The CDR3 DNA sequence: TGTGCCATCAGTGAGCGAGGGGTCGGGGAGCTGTTTTTT. This gives the protein CAISERGVGELFF.

This clone was detected ten times or more. The chain couples TRBV19 to TRBJ1-2, with D uncertain. V dropped 7 bases and J dropped 5 bases, with 14 bases sitting between them. Germline V gives CDR1 LNHDA, CDR2 SQIVND (reference sequence). The CDR3 length is 13 residues. This chain's CDR3 is CASTTSLGYGYTF. Written as DNA, the CDR3 is TGTGCCAGTACCACGTCCCTTGGTTATGGCTACACCTTC.

The chain joins TRBV21-1 to TRBJ2-2; the table names TRBD2, a call not compared with the DNA. TRBV21-1 counts as a pseudogene. The CDR3 sequence is 17 residues long. CDR3 nucleotides: TGTGCCAGCAGCAAGTGTACTAGCGGCACAAACACCGGGGAGCTGTTTTTT. Its protein is CASSKCTSGTNTGELFF.

This rearrangement joins TRBV4-1 to TRBJ2-7; 7 bases match TRBD1. The V gene end was trimmed by 3 bases and the J gene end by 4 bases; junction bases not matched to a gene: 3. The germline CDR1 and CDR2 sequences are MGHRA and YSYEKL. The CDR3 covers 13 residues. DNA of the CDR3: TGCGCCAGCAGCCATATACAGGGGTACGAGCAGTACTTC. Translation gives CASSHIQGYEQYF.

This chain uses TRBV28 with TRBJ1-1, with TRBD1 as a possible D gene (6 bases). With 7 bases removed from V and 8 bases from J, the gap between germline ends came to 17 bases. Germline-derived CDR1 and CDR2 are MDHEN and SYDVKM. This CDR3 is built from 13 residues. This CDR3 is CASILGGRREAFF. CDR3 bases: TGTGCCAGCATCTTGGGGGGGCGCCGGGAAGCTTTCTTT.

The rearrangement joins TRBV2 to TRBJ2-4, with 10 bases aligning to TRBD1. This CDR3 is 17 amino acids long. CDR1 is SNHLY, CDR2 FYNNEI, per germline. The ends lost 5 bases at V and 4 bases at J; junction bases unmatched: 11. The CDR3 is CASSPRRWGQGKNIQYF. In nucleotides, the CDR3 is TGTGCCAGCAGTCCACGGAGGTGGGGACAGGGGAAAAACATTCAGTACTTC. Variable domain in full (rest from reference TRBV2 and TRBJ2-4): EPEVTQTPSHQVTQMGQEVILRCVPISNHLYFYWYRQILGQKVEFLVSFYNNEISEKSEIFDDQFSVERPDGSNFTLKIRSTKLEDSAMYFCASSPRRWGQGKNIQYFGAGTRLSVL.

The chain joins TRBV2 to TRBJ2-5; weak D call: TRBD2 (6 bases). Germline assignment: CDR1 SNHLY and CDR2 FYNNEI. The CDR3 totals 12 residues. V was clipped by 10 bases and J by 5 bases, with 14 bases between them. CDR3 amino acids: CATGRREETQYF. CDR3 DNA: TGTGCCACGGGGAGGCGTGAGGAGACCCAGTACTTC.